This T cell receptor beta chain emerged from a study of blood T cell repertoires in COVID-19. Study at large: Both acute and convalescent COVID-19 samples were obtained from the United States, Italy and Spain. Sources were T cells, B-cell-depleted T cells, or PBMCs; the material itself was cDNA or gDNA.

In the authors' workflow: For nucleated cells, counts were estimated from reference gene primer amplification. The repertoire was sequenced with immunoSEQ multiplex PCR; TCRdb's copy has only in-frame clones and lacks some. V and J calls and clone size come straight from that table; D and trimming were deduced from the DNA. The profile shows a few hundred thousand clones, 75% to 85% of them singletons. This CDR3 has 18 residues. CDR1 PRHDT and CDR2 FYEKMQ come from the germline V gene (reference sequence). The junction had 8 bases not matched to a gene; V was cut back by 1 base and J by 1 base. The V gene is TRBV13, the J gene TRBJ2-2; 8 bases are shared with TRBD1. The material sequenced was peripheral blood. The clonotype originates from a woman aged 40 to 55 who had recovered from COVID-19. The CDR3 loop reads CASSLARPGGWNTGELFF. The CDR3 DNA reads as TGTGCCAGCAGCTTAGCCCGGCCAGGGGGCTGGAACACCGGGGAGCTGTTTTTT.